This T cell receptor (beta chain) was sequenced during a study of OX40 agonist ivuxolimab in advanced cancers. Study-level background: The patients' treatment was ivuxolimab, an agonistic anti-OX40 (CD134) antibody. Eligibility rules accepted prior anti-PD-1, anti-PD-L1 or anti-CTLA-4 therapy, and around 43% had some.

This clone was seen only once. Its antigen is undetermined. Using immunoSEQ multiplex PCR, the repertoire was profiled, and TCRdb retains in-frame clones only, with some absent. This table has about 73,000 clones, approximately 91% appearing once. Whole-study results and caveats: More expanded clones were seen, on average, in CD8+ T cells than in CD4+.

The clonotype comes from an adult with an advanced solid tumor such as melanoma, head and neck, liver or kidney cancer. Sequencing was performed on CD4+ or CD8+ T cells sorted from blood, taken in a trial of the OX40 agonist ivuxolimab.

The CDR3 loop is CASSRRTSGIDTGELFF. In DNA, the CDR3 is TGTGCCAGCTCACGCAGGACTAGCGGGATAGACACCGGGGAGCTGTTTTTT. The chain couples TRBV18 to TRBJ2-2; TRBD2 matches at 12 bases. Germline V gene sequence: CDR1 KGHSH, CDR2 LQKENI. Trimming removed 4 bases from V and 3 bases from J; junction bases left unmatched: 6. The CDR3 is 17 residues long.